This note documents a single TCR beta chain sequence. This sample is drawn from a study of blood T cell repertoires in COVID-19. Study-level background: Samples taken during acute and convalescent COVID-19 were collected in the United States, Italy and Spain.

Trimming took 6 bases from V and 7 from J; bases not matched to a gene: 5. CDR3 length: 11 amino acids. Germline V gives CDR1 DFQATT, CDR2 SNEGSKA (reference sequence). Original processing methods: Reference gene primer amplification yielded estimated nucleated cell counts. The table came from immunoSEQ multiplex PCR; TCRdb's copy has only in-frame clones and leaves some out. V, J and clone size are taken as reported in that table, and D and trimming were inferred from the DNA itself. Here the sample spans under 250,000 clones, roughly 90% being singletons. This TCR derives from a man between 60 and 70 years old who had recovered from COVID-19. This chain joins TRBV20-1 and TRBJ2-5; TRBD1 agrees at 7 bases. The sample taken for sequencing was peripheral blood. CDR3 DNA sequence: TGCAGTGCCGACAGGGAAACGACCCAGTACTTC. Protein: CSADRETTQYF.